These T cell receptor beta chains were read from a single sample in a study of T-cell memory formation after mild COVID-19. TCRdb ran MiXCR on the 5' RACE reads and lists one entry per CDR3 protein. The repertoire holds some 120,000 distinct CDR3 sequences, with roughly 15% as singletons. The specimen was PBMCs or a T cell subset sorted from them (not recorded which). The receptor set was obtained from an adult woman who had mild COVID-19 (a few samples of this study predate the infection). Cell type and time point are not known. The CDR3 runs from the conserved cysteine through the conserved F or W. Fields, in order: CDR3 length, V gene, J gene, CDR3 protein.

>16|TRBV12-3/TRBV12-4|TRBJ2-7
CASSPRRGTVAYEQYF
>16|TRBV7-2|TRBJ2-1
CASSYQAGGPRNEQFF
>16|TRBV5-4|TRBJ1-5
CASRTKTDLSNQPQHF
>13|TRBV28|TRBJ2-7
CASSTPGQYEQYF
>16|TRBV18|TRBJ2-2
CASSPLSGDDTGELFF
>13|TRBV12-3/TRBV12-4|TRBJ2-7
CASSFEGPYEQYF
>14|TRBV24-1|TRBJ2-3
CATRGHGGTDTQYF
>17|TRBV20-1|TRBJ2-5
CSARDSERGAAQETQYF
>17|TRBV12-3/TRBV12-4|TRBJ2-2
CASSGAEGTGMAGELFF
>16|TRBV4-2|TRBJ2-3
CASSQASGGAIDTQYF
>15|TRBV5-1|TRBJ2-5
CASSLDIGLRETQYF
>14|TRBV7-9|TRBJ2-2
CASSLKSRRGELFF
>14|TRBV24-1|TRBJ2-2
CATSDLAGTGELFF
>13|TRBV29-1|TRBJ2-5
CSVGIEFRETQYF